This TCR beta chain is drawn from a study of blood T cell repertoires in COVID-19. Background on the study: Donors in the United States, Italy and Spain gave samples during acute or convalescent COVID-19.

V lost 3 bases to trimming and J lost 3 bases, with 8 bases between them. The CDR3 contains 13 residues. Germline CDR1 KGHSH, CDR2 LQKENI. TCRdb's copy holds only in-frame clones and misses some; the assay was immunoSEQ multiplex PCR. Among hundreds of thousands of clones listed, more than 75% were seen once. For this clone: This specimen includes other DNA sequences encoding the same CDR3.

The rearrangement links TRBV18 to TRBJ1-2, with a tentative D call TRBD1 (6 bases). The sample taken for sequencing was PBMCs or T cells enriched from blood (not recorded which). This sequence originates from a woman aged 50 to 60 who had recovered from COVID-19. CDR3 nucleotides: TGTGCCAGCTCACCGGACAGAGACTATGGCTACACCTTC. It codes for CASSPDRDYGYTF.